Presented here are 7 T cell receptor beta chains from one specimen sequenced in a study of T-cell reconstitution after alpha-beta-depleted transplantation in children. Molecular barcoding with unique molecular identifiers was used for the TCRbeta library. One entry per CDR3 protein, called by TCRdb with MiXCR from the PCR reads. The sample contains about 830,000 distinct CDR3 sequences, around 15% of which appear only once. Material: PBMCs, mostly from graft donor cells, obtained 360 days after TCRalphabeta/CD19-depleted stem cell transplant. These receptors originate from a male patient aged 10 to 17 who had a stem cell transplant for acute lymphoblastic leukemia, so the T cells may come from the graft donor.

This chain links TRBV6-5 with TRBJ2-7; 7 nucleotides match TRBD2. From germline, CDR1 is MNHEY and CDR2 SVGAGI. CDR3 length: 14 residues. The V segment lost 2 bases and the J segment 2 bases; nucleotides outside the gene matches: 3. The DNA of the CDR3 is TGTGCCAGCAGTTACCGTAGCGGGCCCTACGAGCAGTACTTC. Protein: CASSYRSGPYEQYF.

The CDR3 DNA is TGCAGCGTCCGTCGTACTAGCGGATACTCCTACAATGAGCAGTTCTTC. Protein sequence: CSVRRTSGYSYNEQFF. The chain has TRBV29-1 and TRBJ2-1, with 8 bases identical to TRBD2. Per the germline V gene, CDR1 is SQVTM and CDR2 is ANQGSEA. The CDR3 totals 16 residues. The junction had 10 bases not matched to a gene; V was cut back by 6 bases and J by 0 bases.

This sequence joins TRBV12-3 or TRBV12-4 and TRBJ2-7; the match to TRBD2 covers 9 bases. The CDR3 is made up of 15 amino acids. Germline trimming cut 6 bases from V and 2 bases from J; bases unmatched to any gene: 8. The CDR3 protein is CASSISGSVTYEQYF. The CDR3 nucleotides read TGTGCCAGCAGCATTAGCGGGAGCGTAACCTACGAGCAGTACTTC.

The V call is TRBV19, the J call TRBJ2-2; unclear D gene. The CDR3 loop spans 12 amino acids. The germline V gene has CDR1 LNHDA and CDR2 SQIVND (reference sequence). Trimming removed 11 bases from V and 2 bases from J, with 9 bases in between. In DNA form, the CDR3 reads TGTGCCTTAAGTAGAAACACCGGGGAGCTGTTTTTT. Protein: CALSRNTGELFF.

The genes are TRBV7-9 and TRBJ1-1; D gene uncertain. V was trimmed by 0 bases and J by 4 bases, leaving 9 bases between them. The germline CDR1 and CDR2 sequences are SEHNR and FQNEAQ (reference sequence). The CDR3 is 14 amino acids. The CDR3 region is CASSLAAEGTEAFF. The CDR3 DNA reads as TGTGCCAGCAGCTTAGCCGCGGAGGGCACTGAAGCTTTCTTT.

This clonotype was found a few times. This rearrangement joins TRBV7-3 to TRBJ2-1; TRBD2 matches 16 bases. This CDR3 has 20 amino acids. In germline, CDR1 is SGHTA, CDR2 FQGTGA. V lost 5 bases and J lost 5; bases outside the gene matches: 15. DNA of the CDR3: TGTGCCAGCAGCCCGGGACTAGCGGGAGGGCCAAAGACCAATGACAATGAGCAGTTCTTC. This encodes CASSPGLAGGPKTNDNEQFF.

This clonotype was picked up many times. The chain links TRBV12-3 or TRBV12-4 to TRBJ2-3, with 9 nucleotides matching TRBD1. The CDR3 has 16 amino acids. V lost 7 bases to trimming and J lost 2 bases; unmatched junction nucleotides: 10. In nucleotides, the CDR3 is TGTGCCAGCACCGGACAGGGGCCTTTCTCCACAGATACGCAGTATTTT. Protein: CASTGQGPFSTDTQYF.